The 19 T cell receptor beta chains listed next were all sequenced from one sample in a study of beta chain features in type 1 diabetes. Since all of the isolated RNA was reverse transcribed, expressed TCRB transcripts were what got sequenced. Sequencing used immunoSEQ multiplex PCR; TCRdb keeps in-frame clones, though not all of them. The sample yields 350,000 or so clones, around 20% seen once. The sample was naive CD4+ T cells from blood. The receptors stem from a woman aged 18-29 years in good health.

V gene TRBV7-8 combines with J gene TRBJ2-1; D may be TRBD2 (6 bases). Germline CDR1 is SGHVS and CDR2 is FQNEAQ. This CDR3 has 12 amino acids. V dropped 6 bases and J dropped 3 bases, with 6 bases sitting between them. The CDR3 DNA sequence: TGTGCCAGCAGGCGGGACTACAATGAGCAGTTCTTC. This codes for CASRRDYNEQFF.

V usage is TRBV27 and J usage is TRBJ2-4; D unresolved. Germline loops: CDR1 MNHEY, CDR2 SMNVEV (reference sequence). This CDR3 spans 16 amino acids. Between the trimmed V and J ends, which lost 0 bases and 1 base, there was a span of 10 bases. The chain's CDR3 is CASSLSSPRAKNIQYF. DNA for the CDR3: TGTGCCAGCAGTTTATCGAGCCCCAGGGCCAAAAACATTCAGTACTTC.

The chain uses TRBV29-1 and TRBJ1-1, with D unclear. V shed 2 bases and J shed 0 bases, with 7 bases lying between them. This CDR3 is 13 amino acids long. Looked up from germline, CDR1 is SQVTM and CDR2 is ANQGSEA. The CDR3 region is CSVEYTMNTEAFF. The CDR3 nucleotides read TGCAGCGTTGAATACACTATGAACACTGAAGCTTTCTTT. Drawing the rest from reference TRBV29-1 and TRBJ1-1, the complete variable domain is SAVISQKPSRDICQRGTSLTIQCQVDSQVTMMFWYRQQPGQSLTLIATANQGSEATYESGFVIDKFPISRPNLTFSTLTVSNMSPEDSSIYLCSVEYTMNTEAFFGQGTRLTVV.

V gene TRBV30 combines with J gene TRBJ1-2, with D possibly TRBD1 on 6 matching bases. The CDR3 spans 13 residues. CDR1 and CDR2 (germline): GTSNPN, SVGIG (reference sequence). The V gene lost 0 bases and the J gene lost 5 bases, with 10 bases spanning the gap. The DNA of the CDR3 is TGTGCCTGGAGTGTACGGACAGATTATGGCTACACCTTC. This codes for CAWSVRTDYGYTF.

This clone was observed a few times. This CDR3 reads CASSVDRGSTEAFF. The CDR3 nucleotides read TGTGCCAGCAGCGTGGACAGGGGGAGCACTGAAGCTTTCTTT. V is TRBV7-3 and J is TRBJ1-1; the match to TRBD1 covers 10 bases. The germline V gene has CDR1 SGHTA and CDR2 FQGTGA. This CDR3 has 14 amino acids. V gave up 5 bases and J gave up 4 bases; unmatched junction bases: 4.

The chain recombines TRBV7-2 with TRBJ1-1; D is undetermined. The CDR3 is 14 amino acids. Trimming stripped 5 bases from V and 0 bases from J, with 10 bases between. Looked up from germline, CDR1 is SGHTA and CDR2 is FQGNSA. The CDR3: CASSPTTVNTEAFF. In nucleotides, the CDR3 is TGTGCCAGCAGCCCAACCACAGTGAACACTGAAGCTTTCTTT.

V is TRBV2 and J is TRBJ1-3; TRBD1 matches at 7 bases. The CDR3 has 13 residues. J lost 6 bases, V lost 6 bases, and 5 bases had no gene match. Germline assignment: CDR1 SNHLY and CDR2 FYNNEI. Here the CDR3 reads CASRAGQANTIYF. The CDR3 DNA follows: TGTGCCAGCAGAGCCGGACAGGCAAACACCATATATTTT.

This chain connects TRBV18 to TRBJ1-4; 8 bases align to TRBD1. This CDR3 region has 17 residues. Trimming cost V 6 bases and J 7 bases; bases outside gene matches: 16. Germline CDR1 reads KGHSH; CDR2 reads LQKENI. Here the CDR3 reads CASSHTIRDRLREKLFF. The CDR3 nucleotides are TGTGCCAGCTCTCACACGATACGGGACAGGCTTCGTGAAAAACTGTTTTTT.

This clone has a handful of counts. The chain couples TRBV4-1 to TRBJ2-3, with 9 bases fitting TRBD2. CDR3 length equals 16 residues. Germline lookup yields CDR1 MGHRA and CDR2 YSYEKL. V shed 8 bases, J shed 2 bases, and the junction held 11 bases outside the gene matches. CDR3 sequence reads: CASQEGVAGVTDTQYF. CDR3 nucleotides: TGCGCCAGCCAAGAGGGGGTAGCGGGGGTCACAGATACGCAGTATTTT.

The CDR3 sequence is CASSYSRSGGGYTF. DNA of the CDR3: TGTGCCAGCAGTTACTCTCGGTCGGGCGGGGGCTACACCTTC. The rearrangement uses TRBV6-5 and TRBJ1-2; D call uncertain. CDR1 is MNHEY and CDR2 is SVGAGI in the germline V gene. The CDR3 covers 14 residues. The V end was cut by 0 bases, the J end by 8 bases, with 13 bases between.

This chain uses TRBV7-9 with TRBJ1-2; D ambiguous. Trimming left V 1 base short and J 11 bases short, with 23 bases between. This CDR3 contains 16 residues. Germline V CDR1 and CDR2: SEHNR, FQNEAQ (reference sequence). The CDR3 reads CASSLGGAGSDLSYTF. For the CDR3, the DNA is TGTGCCAGCAGCTTAGGAGGTGCCGGTTCTGATCTAAGTTACACCTTC.

This clone was seen a few times. The chain is built from TRBV5-1 and TRBJ2-1; 8 positions agree with TRBD2. Germline CDR1 reads SGHRS; CDR2 reads YFSETQ. The CDR3 runs 15 residues. Unmatched junction bases numbered 6, after V lost 2 bases and J lost 5 bases. The CDR3 here is CASSFTGTRDNEQFF. The CDR3 nucleotides read TGCGCCAGCAGCTTCACCGGGACTAGGGACAATGAGCAGTTCTTC.

This clone appeared a few times. The chain is built from TRBV5-1 and TRBJ2-7; D gene unclear. Germline-derived CDR1 and CDR2 are SGHRS and YFSETQ. The CDR3 extends over 12 amino acids. V gave up 1 base and J gave up 3 bases, with 5 bases separating them. The CDR3 here is CASSLSNYEQYF. The CDR3 coding sequence is TGCGCCAGCAGCTTGTCTAACTACGAGCAGTACTTC. The whole variable domain, remainder taken from reference TRBV5-1 and TRBJ2-7, is KAGVTQTPRYLIKTRGQQVTLSCSPISGHRSVSWYQQTPGQGLQFLFEYFSETQRNKGNFPGRFSGRQFSNSRSEMNVSTLELGDSALYLCASSLSNYEQYFGPGTRLTVT.

The J gene is TRBJ1-5, the V gene TRBV5-6; D call uncertain. The CDR3 runs to 15 residues. Trimming stripped 1 base from V and 7 bases from J, with 15 bases between. The germline V gene has CDR1 SGHDT and CDR2 YYEEEE. CDR3 sequence: CASSLSGAAWQPQHF. The CDR3, as DNA: TGTGCCAGCAGCTTGTCCGGAGCGGCGTGGCAGCCCCAGCATTTT. Filled out from reference TRBV5-6 and TRBJ1-5, the complete variable domain reads DAGVTQSPTHLIKTRGQQVTLRCSPKSGHDTVSWYQQALGQGPQFIFQYYEEEERQRGNFPDRFSGHQFPNYSSELNVNALLLGDSALYLCASSLSGAAWQPQHFGDGTRLSIL.

This clone was counted between two and nine times. CDR3 DNA sequence: TGCGCCAGCAGCTTGGGAAGCGGGGGACCCTCCTACGAGCAGTACTTC. Its protein is CASSLGSGGPSYEQYF. The rearrangement links TRBV5-1 to TRBJ2-7, with 8 bases fitting TRBD2. Germline trimming cut 0 bases from V and 0 bases from J; bases unmatched to any gene: 5. Germline V gene lookup returns CDR1 SGHRS and CDR2 YFSETQ. The CDR3 is made up of 16 amino acids.

This clone occurred a few times. The chain couples TRBV5-1 to TRBJ1-5, with D unclear. The CDR3 contains 13 residues. Germline values: CDR1 SGHRS, CDR2 YFSETQ. Trimming took 4 bases from V and 4 from J, leaving 9 bases between them. In nucleotides, the CDR3 is TGCGCCAGCAGCCAGGAGGCAAATCAGCCCCAGCATTTT. Encoded protein: CASSQEANQPQHF.

This chain links TRBV2 with TRBJ2-3; a weak D match, TRBD2 (5 bases). Germline CDR1 and CDR2: SNHLY and FYNNEI. Trimming took off 9 bases at V and 5 bases at J, with 15 bases between the two ends. The CDR3 contains 13 residues. Here the CDR3 DNA reads TGTGCCAGAGCGAGGGTTCAGCGAGATACGCAGTATTTT. It specifies CARARVQRDTQYF.

This chain connects TRBV7-9 to TRBJ2-7; 8 nucleotides agree with TRBD1. The CDR3 extends over 15 amino acids. V trimming: 4 bases; J trimming: 8 bases; junction bases outside the gene matches: 13. The germline V gene encodes CDR1 SEHNR and CDR2 FQNEAQ (reference sequence). CDR3 bases: TGTGCCAGCAGCTCCTACAGGGGGATCTACGAGCAGCAGTACTTC. Amino acids: CASSSYRGIYEQQYF.

This rearrangement joins TRBV27 to TRBJ1-2, with D maybe TRBD1 (6 bases). With 6 bases removed from V and 3 bases from J, the gap between germline ends came to 11 bases. This CDR3 is built from 13 residues. Germline V lookup: CDR1 MNHEY, CDR2 SMNVEV (reference sequence). The chain's CDR3 is CASSPGQYYGYTF. CDR3 bases: TGTGCCAGCAGCCCGGGACAATACTATGGCTACACCTTC.